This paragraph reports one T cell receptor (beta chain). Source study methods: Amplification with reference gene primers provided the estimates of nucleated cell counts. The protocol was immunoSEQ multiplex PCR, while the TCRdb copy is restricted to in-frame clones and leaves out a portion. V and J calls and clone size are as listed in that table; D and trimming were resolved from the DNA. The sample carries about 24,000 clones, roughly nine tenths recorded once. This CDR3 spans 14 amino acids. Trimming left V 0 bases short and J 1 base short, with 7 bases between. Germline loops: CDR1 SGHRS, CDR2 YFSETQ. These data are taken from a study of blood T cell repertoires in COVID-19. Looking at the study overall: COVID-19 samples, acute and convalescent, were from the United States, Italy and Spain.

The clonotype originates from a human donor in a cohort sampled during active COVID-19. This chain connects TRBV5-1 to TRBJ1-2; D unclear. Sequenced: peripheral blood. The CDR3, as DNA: TGCGCCAGCAGCTTGGATACCGGTAACTATGGCTACACCTTC. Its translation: CASSLDTGNYGYTF. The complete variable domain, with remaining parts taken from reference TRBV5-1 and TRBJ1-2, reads KAGVTQTPRYLIKTRGQQVTLSCSPISGHRSVSWYQQTPGQGLQFLFEYFSETQRNKGNFPGRFSGRQFSNSRSEMNVSTLELGDSALYLCASSLDTGNYGYTFGSGTRLTVV.